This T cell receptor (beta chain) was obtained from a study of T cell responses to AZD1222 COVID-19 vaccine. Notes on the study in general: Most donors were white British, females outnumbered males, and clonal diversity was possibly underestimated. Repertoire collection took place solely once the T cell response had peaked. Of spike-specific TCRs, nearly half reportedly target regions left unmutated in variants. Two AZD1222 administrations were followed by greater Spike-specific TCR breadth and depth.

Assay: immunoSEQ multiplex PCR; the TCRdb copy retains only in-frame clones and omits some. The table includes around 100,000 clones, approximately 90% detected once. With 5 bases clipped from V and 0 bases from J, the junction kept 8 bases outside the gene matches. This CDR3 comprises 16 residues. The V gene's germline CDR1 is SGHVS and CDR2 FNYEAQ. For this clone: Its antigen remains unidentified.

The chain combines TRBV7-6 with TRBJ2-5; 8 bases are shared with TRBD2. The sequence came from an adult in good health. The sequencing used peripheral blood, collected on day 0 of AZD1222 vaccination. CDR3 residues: CASSANERGNQETQYF. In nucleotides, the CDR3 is TGTGCCAGCAGCGCCAATGAGCGGGGGAACCAAGAGACCCAGTACTTC.